This T cell receptor beta chain comes out of a study of CD8 T cells in ankylosing spondylitis (dated by TCRdb to the late 2010s). Context from the whole study: The study set out to find disease-linked TCR variants by profiling T cell receptor beta repertoires in ankylosing spondylitis patients and healthy donors. The full study cohort comprised 20 to 30 ankylosing spondylitis patients and 110 or so healthy donors. Peripheral blood was sampled, and synovial fluid was also collected from ankylosing spondylitis patients. What the work shows at the level of the full study, not this receptor alone: The disease-linked clones were reported as significantly enriched in matched synovial fluid samples from ankylosing spondylitis patients. Some motif variants were previously reported in synovial fluid and blood of reactive arthritis patients, suggesting common disease-initiation mechanisms. A TCR beta motif made up of several highly homologous amino acid variants appeared to be characteristic of blood from ankylosing spondylitis patients. In peripheral blood, the disease-linked clones were found at relatively low frequencies and had a CD8+ phenotype.

Via the germline V gene, CDR1 is MNHEY and CDR2 SVGEGT. The V and J ends are trimmed by 2 bases and 0 bases, leaving 5 bases between them. The CDR3 runs 13 residues from the cysteine to the phenylalanine. The CDR3 DNA has 39 bases and is translated from base 1. This clonotype was seen ten or more times. What antigen it recognizes has not been identified. No per-base quality is available; no much larger clone lies one base away. The sample was run on an Illumina HiSeq 2500. TCR beta libraries were prepared by quantitative 5'-RACE with molecular barcodes. In the original analysis: A new computational method based on a probabilistic model of VDJ rearrangement was used to identify disease-linked TCR variants. In-frame beta chains were kept once TCRdb had trimmed the public reads at Q25 with fastp and called clones with MiXCR. Records with the same CDR3 protein are collapsed into one entry carrying the most frequent genes and DNA. The V and J calls here are based on TCRdb, not the publication. The table for this sample lists about 240,000 distinct CDR3 sequences; roughly 8.2% of them were counted only once. The ten biggest clones cover about 5% of the sample.

The V gene is TRBV6-2 or TRBV6-3 and the J gene is TRBJ2-7, with the identity of the D gene unclear. Sequencing was performed on blood, either unsorted or a sorted T cell fraction (not recorded which). This receptor was taken from a female donor with ankylosing spondylitis or in good health (not recorded which). The DNA sequence reads TGTGCCAGCAGTTACGACGGCTCCTACGAGCAGTACTTC. Translation gives CASSYDGSYEQYF.